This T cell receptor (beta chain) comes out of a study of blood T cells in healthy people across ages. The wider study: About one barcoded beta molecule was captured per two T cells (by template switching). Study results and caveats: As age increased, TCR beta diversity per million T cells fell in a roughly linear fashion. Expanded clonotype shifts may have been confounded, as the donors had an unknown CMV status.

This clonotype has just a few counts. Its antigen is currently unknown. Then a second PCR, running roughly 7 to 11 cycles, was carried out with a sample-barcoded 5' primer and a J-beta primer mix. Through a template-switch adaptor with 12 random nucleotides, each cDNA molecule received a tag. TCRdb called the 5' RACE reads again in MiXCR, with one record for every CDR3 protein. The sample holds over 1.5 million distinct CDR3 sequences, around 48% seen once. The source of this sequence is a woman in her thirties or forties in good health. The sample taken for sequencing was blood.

The CDR3 DNA reads TGCGCCAGCCGATCCTTCCGGGACTACTCCACAGATACGCAGTATTTT. This codes for CASRSFRDYSTDTQYF. The chain uses TRBV5-1 and TRBJ2-3, with 7 positions matching TRBD2. Germline CDR1 and CDR2: SGHRS and YFSETQ. The CDR3 is 16 amino acids. V shed 7 bases and J 2 bases; nucleotides not matched to a gene: 13.